Listed here is a single T cell receptor (beta chain). The data are from a study of control samples from healthy donors and cancer patients. This CDR3 has 14 amino acids. With 2 bases removed from V and 0 bases from J, the gap between germline ends came to 6 bases. The germline V gene encodes CDR1 SEHNR and CDR2 FQNEAQ (reference sequence). Measured with immunoSEQ multiplex PCR; TCRdb has only the in-frame clones, and not every one. The sample yields about 40,000 clones, around 87% seen once. This TCR came from a woman aged 55-70 years with lung cancer. The chain joins TRBV7-9 to TRBJ2-3, with D uncertain. The sample consisted of PBMCs. CDR3 loop: CASSLTYSTDTQYF. CDR3 DNA sequence: TGTGCCAGCAGCTTAACGTACAGCACAGATACGCAGTATTTT. Complete variable domain (other parts from reference TRBV7-9 and TRBJ2-3): DTGVSQNPRHKITKRGQNVTFRCDPISEHNRLYWYRQTLGQGPEFLTYFQNEAQLEKSRLLSDRFSAERPKGSFSTLEIQRTEQGDSAMYLCASSLTYSTDTQYFGPGTRLTVL.